This TCR beta chain was retrieved from a study of cytomegalovirus exposure and HLA in healthy donors. Both 60 Vbeta primers and 13 Jbeta primers went into the PCR. TCRdb's table, derived via immunoSEQ multiplex PCR, lists solely in-frame clones and lacks some. The sample holds about 200,000 clones, over 65% seen once. Per germline, CDR1 MNHEY and CDR2 SMNVEV (reference sequence). V lost 7 bases and J 0 bases, leaving 15 bases between the germline ends. This CDR3 has 15 residues. The clonotype comes from a man aged 40-50 years in good health and CMV-seronegative. The sequencing sample was made of PBMCs. J is TRBJ2-5 and V is TRBV27; TRBD1 might be the D (7 bases). The CDR3 reads CASTPQGGYQETQYF. CDR3 nucleotide sequence: TGTGCCAGCACCCCCCAGGGGGGTTACCAAGAGACCCAGTACTTC.